This TCR beta chain was captured by sequencing in a study of blood T cells in healthy people across ages. The use of a sample-barcoded 5' primer and a J-beta primer mix characterized a second PCR of about 6 to 11 cycles. MiXCR, applied by TCRdb to the 5' RACE reads, yields one record per CDR3 protein. The sample shows roughly 1,500,000 distinct CDR3 sequences, roughly 40% of them seen only once. Germline CDR1 reads SGHDT; CDR2 reads YYEEEE. V dropped 0 bases and J dropped 6 bases, with 9 bases sitting between them. This CDR3 is 14 amino acids long. The rearrangement joins TRBV5-6 to TRBJ2-2; TRBD1 or TRBD2 may be the D gene (5 bases each). This receptor was obtained from a woman under 30 in good health. Sequenced input: blood. CDR3 region: CASSLDGAAGELFF. In DNA, the CDR3 is TGTGCCAGCAGCTTGGACGGGGCGGCCGGGGAGCTGTTTTTT.